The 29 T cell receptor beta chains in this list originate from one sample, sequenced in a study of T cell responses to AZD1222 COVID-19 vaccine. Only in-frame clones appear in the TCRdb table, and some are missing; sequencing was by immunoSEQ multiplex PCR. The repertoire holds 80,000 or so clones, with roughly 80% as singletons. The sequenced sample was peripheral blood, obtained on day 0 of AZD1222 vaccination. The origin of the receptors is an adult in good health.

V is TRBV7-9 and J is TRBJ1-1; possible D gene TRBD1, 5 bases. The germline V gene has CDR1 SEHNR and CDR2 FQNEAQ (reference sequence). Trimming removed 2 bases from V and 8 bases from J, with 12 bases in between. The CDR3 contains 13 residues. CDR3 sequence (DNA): TGTGCCAGCAGCTTAATTCAGGGACCCGAAGCTTTCTTT. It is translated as CASSLIQGPEAFF.

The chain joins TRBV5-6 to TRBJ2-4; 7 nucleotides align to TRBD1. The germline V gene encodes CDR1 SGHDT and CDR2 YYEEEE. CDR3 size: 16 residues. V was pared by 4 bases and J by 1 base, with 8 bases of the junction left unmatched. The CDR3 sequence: CASSLTDRAAKNIQYF. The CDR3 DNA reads TGTGCCAGCAGCCTAACCGACAGGGCGGCCAAAAACATTCAGTACTTC.

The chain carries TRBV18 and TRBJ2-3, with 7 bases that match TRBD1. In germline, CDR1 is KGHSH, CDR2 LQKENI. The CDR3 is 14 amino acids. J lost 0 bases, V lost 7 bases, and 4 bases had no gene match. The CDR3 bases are TGTGCCAGCTTCAGGACAGGTAGCACAGATACGCAGTATTTT. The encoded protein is CASFRTGSTDTQYF.

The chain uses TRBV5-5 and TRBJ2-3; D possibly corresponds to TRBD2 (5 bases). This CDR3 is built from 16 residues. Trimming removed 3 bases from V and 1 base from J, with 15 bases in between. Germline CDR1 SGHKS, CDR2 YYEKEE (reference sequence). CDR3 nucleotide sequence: TGTGCCAGCAGCTCACGTCTGGGAGAGGGCACAGATACGCAGTATTTT. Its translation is CASSSRLGEGTDTQYF.

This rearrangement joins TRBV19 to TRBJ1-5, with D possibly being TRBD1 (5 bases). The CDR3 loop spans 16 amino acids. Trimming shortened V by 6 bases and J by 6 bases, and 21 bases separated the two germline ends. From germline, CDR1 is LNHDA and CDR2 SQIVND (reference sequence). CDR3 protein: CASSPGTFIAGQPQHF. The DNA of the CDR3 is TGTGCCAGTAGCCCTGGGACCTTTATAGCGGGTCAGCCCCAGCATTTT.

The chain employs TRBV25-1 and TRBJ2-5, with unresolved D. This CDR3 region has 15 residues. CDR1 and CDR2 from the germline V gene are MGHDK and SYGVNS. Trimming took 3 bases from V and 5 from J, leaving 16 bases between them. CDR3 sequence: CASSDSAVAYETQYF. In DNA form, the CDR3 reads TGTGCCAGCAGTGACTCGGCCGTAGCTTATGAGACCCAGTACTTC.

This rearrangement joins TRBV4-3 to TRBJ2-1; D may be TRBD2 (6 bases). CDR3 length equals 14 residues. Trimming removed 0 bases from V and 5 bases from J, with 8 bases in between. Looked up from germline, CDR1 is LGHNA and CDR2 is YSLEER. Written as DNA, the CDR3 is TGCGCCAGCAGCCAAGATCGGGGGAACAATGAGCAGTTCTTC. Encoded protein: CASSQDRGNNEQFF.

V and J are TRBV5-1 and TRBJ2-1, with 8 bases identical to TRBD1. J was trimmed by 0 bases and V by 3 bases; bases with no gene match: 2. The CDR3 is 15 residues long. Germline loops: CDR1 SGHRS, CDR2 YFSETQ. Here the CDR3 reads CASSSGTGSYNEQFF. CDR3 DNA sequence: TGCGCCAGCAGCTCCGGGACAGGCTCCTACAATGAGCAGTTCTTC.

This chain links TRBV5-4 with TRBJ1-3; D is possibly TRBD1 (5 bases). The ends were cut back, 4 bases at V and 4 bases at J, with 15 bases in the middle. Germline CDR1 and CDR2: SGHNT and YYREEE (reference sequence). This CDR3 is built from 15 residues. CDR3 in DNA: TGTGCCAGCAGCCTAACCTCAGGGACGGGAAACACCATATATTTT. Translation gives CASSLTSGTGNTIYF.

The CDR3 coding sequence is TGCGCCAGCAGCCAAAACCCAGCGGGAAGCTCCTACAATGAGCAGTTCTTC. Residues: CASSQNPAGSSYNEQFF. This chain uses TRBV4-3 with TRBJ2-1; 7 bases fit TRBD2. Germline V CDR1 and CDR2: LGHNA, YSLEER. The CDR3 runs to 17 residues. V lost 2 bases to trimming and J lost 0 bases; unmatched junction nucleotides: 7.

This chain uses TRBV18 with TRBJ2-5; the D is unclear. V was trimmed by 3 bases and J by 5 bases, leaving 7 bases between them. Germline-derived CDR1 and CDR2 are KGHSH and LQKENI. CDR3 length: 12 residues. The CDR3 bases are TGTGCCAGCTCACCTAGCAGCGAGACCCAGTACTTC. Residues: CASSPSSETQYF.

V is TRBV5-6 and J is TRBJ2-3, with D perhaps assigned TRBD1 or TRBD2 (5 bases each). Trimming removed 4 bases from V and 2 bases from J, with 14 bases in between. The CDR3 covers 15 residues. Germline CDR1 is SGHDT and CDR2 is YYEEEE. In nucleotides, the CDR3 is TGTGCCAGCAGCCCATTGGGACCCTCCACAGATACGCAGTATTTT. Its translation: CASSPLGPSTDTQYF. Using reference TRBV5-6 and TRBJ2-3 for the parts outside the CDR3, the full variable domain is DAGVTQSPTHLIKTRGQQVTLRCSPKSGHDTVSWYQQALGQGPQFIFQYYEEEERQRGNFPDRFSGHQFPNYSSELNVNALLLGDSALYLCASSPLGPSTDTQYFGPGTRLTVL.

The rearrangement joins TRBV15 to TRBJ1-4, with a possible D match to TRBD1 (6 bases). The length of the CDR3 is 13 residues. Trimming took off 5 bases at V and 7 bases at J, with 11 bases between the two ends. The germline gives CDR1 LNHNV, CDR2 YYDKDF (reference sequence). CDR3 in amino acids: CATSRDIVEKLFF. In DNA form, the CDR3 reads TGTGCCACCAGCCGGGACATTGTTGAAAAACTGTTTTTT.

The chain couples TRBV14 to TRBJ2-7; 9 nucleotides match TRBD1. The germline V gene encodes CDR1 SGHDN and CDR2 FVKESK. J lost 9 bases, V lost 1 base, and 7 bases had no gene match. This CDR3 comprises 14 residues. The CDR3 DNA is TGTGCCAGCAGCCAAGCGGGACAGGGCCATCCGCAGTACTTC. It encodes CASSQAGQGHPQYF.

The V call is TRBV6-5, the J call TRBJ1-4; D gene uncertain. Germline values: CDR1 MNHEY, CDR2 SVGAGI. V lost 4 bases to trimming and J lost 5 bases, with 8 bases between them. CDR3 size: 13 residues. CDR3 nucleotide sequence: TGTGCCAGCAGTTGGGATATGAATGAAAAACTGTTTTTT. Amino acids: CASSWDMNEKLFF.

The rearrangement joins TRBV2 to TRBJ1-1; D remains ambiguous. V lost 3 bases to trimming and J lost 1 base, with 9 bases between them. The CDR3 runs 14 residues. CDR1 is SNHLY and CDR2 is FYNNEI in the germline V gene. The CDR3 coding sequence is TGTGCCAGCAGTGACCGTTCCCAGAACACTGAAGCTTTCTTT. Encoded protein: CASSDRSQNTEAFF.

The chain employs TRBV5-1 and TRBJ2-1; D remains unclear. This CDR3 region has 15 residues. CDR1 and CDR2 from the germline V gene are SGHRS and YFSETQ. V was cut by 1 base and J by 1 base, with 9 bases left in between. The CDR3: CASSLTPGSYNEQFF. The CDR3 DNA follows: TGCGCCAGCAGCTTGACTCCCGGGTCCTACAATGAGCAGTTCTTC.

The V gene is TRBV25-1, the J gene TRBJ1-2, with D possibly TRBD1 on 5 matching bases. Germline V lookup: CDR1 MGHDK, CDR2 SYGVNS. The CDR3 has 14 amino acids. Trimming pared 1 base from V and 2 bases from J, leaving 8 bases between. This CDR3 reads CASSEFGGNYGYTF. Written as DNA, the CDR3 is TGTGCCAGCAGTGAATTTGGGGGGAACTATGGCTACACCTTC.

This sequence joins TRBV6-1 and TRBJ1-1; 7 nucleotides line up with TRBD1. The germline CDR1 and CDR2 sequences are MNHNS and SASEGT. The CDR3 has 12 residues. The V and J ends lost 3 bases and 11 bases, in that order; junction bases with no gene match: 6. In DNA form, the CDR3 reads TGTGCCAGCAGTGAGACAGGGTTAGCTGCTTTCTTT. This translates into CASSETGLAAFF.

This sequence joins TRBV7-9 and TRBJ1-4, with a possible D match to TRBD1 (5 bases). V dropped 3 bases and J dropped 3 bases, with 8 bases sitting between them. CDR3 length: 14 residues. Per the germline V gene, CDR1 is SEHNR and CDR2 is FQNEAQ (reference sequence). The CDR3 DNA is TGTGCCAGCAGCTTTCAGGGTCCTAATGAAAAACTGTTTTTT. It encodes CASSFQGPNEKLFF. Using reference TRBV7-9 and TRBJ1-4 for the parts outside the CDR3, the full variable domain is DTGVSQNPRHKITKRGQNVTFRCDPISEHNRLYWYRQTLGQGPEFLTYFQNEAQLEKSRLLSDRFSAERPKGSFSTLEIQRTEQGDSAMYLCASSFQGPNEKLFFGSGTQLSVL.

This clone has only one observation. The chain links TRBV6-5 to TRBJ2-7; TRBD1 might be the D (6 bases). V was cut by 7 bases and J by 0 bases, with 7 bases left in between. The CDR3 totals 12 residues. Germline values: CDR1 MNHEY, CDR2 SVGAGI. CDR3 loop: CASTDSSYEQYF. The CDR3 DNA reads TGTGCCAGCACGGACAGCTCCTACGAGCAGTACTTC.

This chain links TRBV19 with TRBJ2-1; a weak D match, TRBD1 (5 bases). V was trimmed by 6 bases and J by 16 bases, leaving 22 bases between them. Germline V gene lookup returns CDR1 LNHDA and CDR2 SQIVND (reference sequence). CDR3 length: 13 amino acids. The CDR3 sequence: CASSIGQLGSLFF. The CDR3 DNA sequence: TGTGCCAGTAGCATCGGACAACTCGGCTCCCTTTTCTTC. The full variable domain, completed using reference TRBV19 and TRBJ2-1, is DGGITQSPKYLFRKEGQNVTLSCEQNLNHDAMYWYRQDPGQGLRLIYYSQIVNDFQKGDIAEGYSVSREKKESFPLTVTSAQKNPTAFYLCASSIGQLGSLFFGPGTRLTVL.

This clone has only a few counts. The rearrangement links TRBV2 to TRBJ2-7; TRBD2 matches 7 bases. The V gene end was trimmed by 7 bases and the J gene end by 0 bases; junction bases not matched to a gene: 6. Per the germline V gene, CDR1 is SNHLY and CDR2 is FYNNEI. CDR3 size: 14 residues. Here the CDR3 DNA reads TGTGCCAGCATGGGTAGCGGGCGCTCCTACGAGCAGTACTTC. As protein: CASMGSGRSYEQYF.

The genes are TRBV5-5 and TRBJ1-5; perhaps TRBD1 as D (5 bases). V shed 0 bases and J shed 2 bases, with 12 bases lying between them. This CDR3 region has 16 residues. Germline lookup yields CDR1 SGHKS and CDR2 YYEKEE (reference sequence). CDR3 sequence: CASSLVSQGGNQPQHF. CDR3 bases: TGTGCCAGCAGCTTGGTGAGTCAGGGAGGCAATCAGCCCCAGCATTTT.

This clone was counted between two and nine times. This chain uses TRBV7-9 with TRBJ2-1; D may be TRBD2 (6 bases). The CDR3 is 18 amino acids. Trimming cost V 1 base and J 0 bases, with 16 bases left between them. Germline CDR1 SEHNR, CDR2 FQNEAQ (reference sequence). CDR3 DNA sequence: TGTGCCAGCAGCTTAGTTAGGGCGGGGAAGAGCTCCTACAATGAGCAGTTCTTC. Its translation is CASSLVRAGKSSYNEQFF.

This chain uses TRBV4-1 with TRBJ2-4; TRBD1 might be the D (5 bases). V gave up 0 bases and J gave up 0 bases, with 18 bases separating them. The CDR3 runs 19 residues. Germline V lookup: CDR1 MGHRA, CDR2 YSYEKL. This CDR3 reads CASSQDLETADLAKNIQYF. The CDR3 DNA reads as TGCGCCAGCAGCCAAGATTTGGAGACAGCCGACTTAGCCAAAAACATTCAGTACTTC.

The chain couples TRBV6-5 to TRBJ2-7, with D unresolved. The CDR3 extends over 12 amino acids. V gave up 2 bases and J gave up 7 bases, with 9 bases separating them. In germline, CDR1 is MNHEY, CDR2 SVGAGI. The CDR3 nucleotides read TGTGCCAGCAGTTACCCCTCAGTGGAGCAGTACTTC. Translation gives CASSYPSVEQYF.

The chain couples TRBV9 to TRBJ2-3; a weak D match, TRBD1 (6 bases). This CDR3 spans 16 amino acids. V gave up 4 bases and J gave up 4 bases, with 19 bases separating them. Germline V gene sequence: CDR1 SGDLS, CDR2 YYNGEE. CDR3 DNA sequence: TGTGCCAGCAGCCGGGCGATGAAAACAGGGCCAGATACGCAGTATTTT. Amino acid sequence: CASSRAMKTGPDTQYF.

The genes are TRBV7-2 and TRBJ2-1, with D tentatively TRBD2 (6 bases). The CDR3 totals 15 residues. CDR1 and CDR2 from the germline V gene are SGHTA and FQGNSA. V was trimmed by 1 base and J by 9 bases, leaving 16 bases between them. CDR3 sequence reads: CASSLVRPSAGEQFF. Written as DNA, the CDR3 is TGTGCCAGCAGCTTAGTTCGGCCTAGCGCGGGTGAGCAGTTCTTC.